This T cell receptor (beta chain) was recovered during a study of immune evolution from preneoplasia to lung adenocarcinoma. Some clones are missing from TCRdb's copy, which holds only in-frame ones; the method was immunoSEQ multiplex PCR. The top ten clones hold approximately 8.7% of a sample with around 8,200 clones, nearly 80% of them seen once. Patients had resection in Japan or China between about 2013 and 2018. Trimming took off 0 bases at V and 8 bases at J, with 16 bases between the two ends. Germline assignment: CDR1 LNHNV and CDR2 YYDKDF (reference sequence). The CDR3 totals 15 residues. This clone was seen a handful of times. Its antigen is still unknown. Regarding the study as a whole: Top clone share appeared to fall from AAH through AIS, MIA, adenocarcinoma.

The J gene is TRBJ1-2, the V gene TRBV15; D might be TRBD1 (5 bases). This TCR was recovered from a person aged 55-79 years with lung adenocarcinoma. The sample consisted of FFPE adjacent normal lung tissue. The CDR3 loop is CATSRDRWGDGGYTF. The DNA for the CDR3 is TGTGCCACCAGCAGAGATCGGTGGGGGGACGGAGGCTACACCTTC.